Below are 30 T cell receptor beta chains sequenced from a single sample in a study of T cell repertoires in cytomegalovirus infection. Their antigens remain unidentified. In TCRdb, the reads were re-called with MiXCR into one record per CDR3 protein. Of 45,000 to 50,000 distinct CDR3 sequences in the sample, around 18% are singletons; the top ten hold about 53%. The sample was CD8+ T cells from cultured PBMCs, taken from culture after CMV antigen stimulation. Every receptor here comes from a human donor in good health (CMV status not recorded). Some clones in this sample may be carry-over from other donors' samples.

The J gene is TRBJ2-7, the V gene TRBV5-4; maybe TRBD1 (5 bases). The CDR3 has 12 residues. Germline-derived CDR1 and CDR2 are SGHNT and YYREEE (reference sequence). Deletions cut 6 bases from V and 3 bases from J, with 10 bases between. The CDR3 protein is CASTDRNYEQYF. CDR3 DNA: TGTGCCAGCACAGACAGAAACTACGAGCAGTACTTC.

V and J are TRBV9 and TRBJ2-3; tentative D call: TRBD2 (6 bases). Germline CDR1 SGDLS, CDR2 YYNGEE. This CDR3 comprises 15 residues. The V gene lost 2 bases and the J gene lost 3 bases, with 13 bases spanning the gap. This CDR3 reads CASSVGGSLTDTQYF. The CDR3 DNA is TGTGCCAGCAGCGTTGGGGGGTCTCTTACAGATACGCAGTATTTT. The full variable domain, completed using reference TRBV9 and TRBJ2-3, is DSGVTQTPKHLITATGQRVTLRCSPRSGDLSVYWYQQSLDQGLQFLIQYYNGEERAKGNILERFSAQQFPDLHSELNLSSLELGDSALYFCASSVGGSLTDTQYFGPGTRLTVL.

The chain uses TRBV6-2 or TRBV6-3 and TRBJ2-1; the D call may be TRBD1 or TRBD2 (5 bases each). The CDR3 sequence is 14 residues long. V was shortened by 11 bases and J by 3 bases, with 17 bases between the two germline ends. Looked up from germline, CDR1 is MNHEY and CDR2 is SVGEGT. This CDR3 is CASRGWDLYNEQFF. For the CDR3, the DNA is TGTGCCTCCAGAGGCTGGGACCTCTACAATGAGCAGTTCTTC.

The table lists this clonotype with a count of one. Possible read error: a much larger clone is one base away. CDR3 sequence: CASSPDREQREQYF. The CDR3 DNA reads as TGTGCCAGCAGCCCAGACAGGGAGCAGCGCGAGCAGTACTTC. V gene TRBV7-4 combines with J gene TRBJ2-7; 7 bases agree with TRBD1. V dropped 5 bases and J dropped 6; count of bases not matched to a gene: 10. CDR3 size: 14 residues. CDR1 is SGHVT, CDR2 SQSDAQ, per germline. Filled out from reference TRBV7-4 and TRBJ2-7, the complete variable domain reads GAGVSQSPRYKVAKRGRDVALRCDSISGHVTLYWYRQTLGQGSEVLTYSQSDAQRDKSGRPSGRFSAERPERSVSTLKIQRTEQGDSAVYLCASSPDREQREQYFGPGTRLTVT.

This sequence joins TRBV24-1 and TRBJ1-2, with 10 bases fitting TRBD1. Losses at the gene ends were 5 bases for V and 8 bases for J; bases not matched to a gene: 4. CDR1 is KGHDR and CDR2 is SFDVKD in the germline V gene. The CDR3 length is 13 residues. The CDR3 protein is CATSGGTGAGYTF. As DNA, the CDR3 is TGTGCCACCAGTGGCGGGACAGGGGCCGGCTACACCTTC.

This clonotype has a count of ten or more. CDR3 nucleotides: TGTGCCAGCAGCTTAGGTTGGACGGGACAGATGAACACTGAAGCTTTCTTT. Translating gives CASSLGWTGQMNTEAFF. The rearrangement uses TRBV11-1 and TRBJ1-1; 7 positions match TRBD1. This CDR3 comprises 17 residues. The V gene end was trimmed by 1 base and the J gene end by 0 bases; junction bases not matched to a gene: 8. CDR1 and CDR2 from the germline V gene are SGHAT and FQDESV (reference sequence).

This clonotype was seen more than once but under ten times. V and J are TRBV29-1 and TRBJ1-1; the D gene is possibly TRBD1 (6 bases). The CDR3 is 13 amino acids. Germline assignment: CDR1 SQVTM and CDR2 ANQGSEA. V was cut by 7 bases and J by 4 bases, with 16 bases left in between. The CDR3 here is CSGSGEGSTEAFF. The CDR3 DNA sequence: TGCAGCGGCTCAGGGGAGGGGAGCACTGAAGCTTTCTTT.

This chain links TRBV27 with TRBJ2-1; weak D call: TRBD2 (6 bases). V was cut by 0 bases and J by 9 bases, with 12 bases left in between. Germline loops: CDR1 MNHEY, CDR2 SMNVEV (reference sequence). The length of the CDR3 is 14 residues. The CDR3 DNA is TGTGCCAGCAGTTTATCAAGGCGGGGAGTTGAGCAGTTCTTC. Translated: CASSLSRRGVEQFF.

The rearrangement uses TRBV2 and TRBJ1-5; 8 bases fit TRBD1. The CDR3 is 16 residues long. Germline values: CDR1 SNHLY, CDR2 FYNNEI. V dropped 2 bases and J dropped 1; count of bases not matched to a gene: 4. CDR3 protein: CASSERQGLSNQPQHF. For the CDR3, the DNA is TGTGCCAGCAGTGAAAGACAGGGGTTGAGCAATCAGCCCCAGCATTTT.

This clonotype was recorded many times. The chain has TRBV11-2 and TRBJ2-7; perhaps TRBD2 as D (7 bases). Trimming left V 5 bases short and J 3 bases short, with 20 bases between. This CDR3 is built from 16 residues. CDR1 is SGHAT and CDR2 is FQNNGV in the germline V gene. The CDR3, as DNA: TGTGCCAGCAGCCCCATGGGGGGGCGGGATAACTACGAGCAGTACTTC. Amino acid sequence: CASSPMGGRDNYEQYF.

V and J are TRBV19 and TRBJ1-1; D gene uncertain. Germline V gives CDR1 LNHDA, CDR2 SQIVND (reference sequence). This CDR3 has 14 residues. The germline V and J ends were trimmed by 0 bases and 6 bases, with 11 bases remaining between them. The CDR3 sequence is CASSIDLIGSEAFF. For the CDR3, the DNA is TGTGCCAGTAGTATAGATCTAATCGGTTCTGAAGCTTTCTTT.

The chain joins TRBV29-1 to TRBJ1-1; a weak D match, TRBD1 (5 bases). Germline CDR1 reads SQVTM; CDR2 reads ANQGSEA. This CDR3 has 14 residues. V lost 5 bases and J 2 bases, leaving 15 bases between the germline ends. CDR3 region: CSVQGLSLNTEAFF. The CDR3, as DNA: TGCAGCGTTCAGGGACTGTCGTTAAACACTGAAGCTTTCTTT. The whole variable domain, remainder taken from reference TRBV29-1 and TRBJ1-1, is SAVISQKPSRDICQRGTSLTIQCQVDSQVTMMFWYRQQPGQSLTLIATANQGSEATYESGFVIDKFPISRPNLTFSTLTVSNMSPEDSSIYLCSVQGLSLNTEAFFGQGTRLTVV.

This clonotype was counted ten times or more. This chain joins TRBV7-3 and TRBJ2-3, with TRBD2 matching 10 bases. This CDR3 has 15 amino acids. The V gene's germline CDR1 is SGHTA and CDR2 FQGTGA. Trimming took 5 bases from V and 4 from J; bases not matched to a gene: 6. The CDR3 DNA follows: TGTGCCAGCAGCCGGAGCGGGGGGGCCGCAGATACGCAGTATTTT. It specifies CASSRSGGAADTQYF.

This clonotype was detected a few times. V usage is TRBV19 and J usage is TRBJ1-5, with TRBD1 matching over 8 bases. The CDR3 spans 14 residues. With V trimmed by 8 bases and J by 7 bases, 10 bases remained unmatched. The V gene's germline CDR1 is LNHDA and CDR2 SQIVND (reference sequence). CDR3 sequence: CASWGQDTPQPQHF. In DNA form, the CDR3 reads TGTGCCAGTTGGGGACAGGATACTCCCCAGCCCCAGCATTTT.

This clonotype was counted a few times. In DNA, the CDR3 is TGTGCCAGTAGTATAGCTATCCAGGGAGAGCAGTACTTC. This sequence encodes CASSIAIQGEQYF. V gene TRBV19 combines with J gene TRBJ2-7; tentative D call: TRBD1 (5 bases). V dropped 1 base and J dropped 7 bases, with 11 bases sitting between them. Per germline, CDR1 LNHDA and CDR2 SQIVND (reference sequence). The CDR3 extends over 13 amino acids.

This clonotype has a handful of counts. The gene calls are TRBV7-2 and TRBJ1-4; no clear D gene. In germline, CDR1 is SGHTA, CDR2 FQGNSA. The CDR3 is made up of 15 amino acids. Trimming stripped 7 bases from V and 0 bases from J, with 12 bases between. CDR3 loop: CASTLTTATNEKLFF. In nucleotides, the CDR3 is TGTGCCAGCACCCTTACAACGGCAACTAATGAAAAACTGTTTTTT.

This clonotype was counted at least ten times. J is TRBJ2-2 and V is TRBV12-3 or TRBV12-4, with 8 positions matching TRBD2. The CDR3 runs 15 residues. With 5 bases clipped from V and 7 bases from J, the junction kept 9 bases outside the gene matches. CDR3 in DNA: TGTGCCAGCAGTCCCGCGGGAGGACCTGGCGGGGAGCTGTTTTTT. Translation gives CASSPAGGPGGELFF.

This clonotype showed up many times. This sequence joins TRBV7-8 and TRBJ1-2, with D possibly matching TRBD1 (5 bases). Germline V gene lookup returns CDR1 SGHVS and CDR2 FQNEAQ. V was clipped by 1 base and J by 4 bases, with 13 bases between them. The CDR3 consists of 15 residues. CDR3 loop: CASSLEATGLYGYTF. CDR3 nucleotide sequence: TGTGCCAGCAGCTTAGAAGCGACGGGACTCTATGGCTACACCTTC.

CDR3 nucleotide sequence: TGTGCCAGTAGTATAGCGAACACCCTGAACACTGAAGCTTTCTTT. It codes for CASSIANTLNTEAFF. The chain employs TRBV19 and TRBJ1-1; no firm D call. This CDR3 contains 15 residues. Trimming took off 1 base at V and 0 bases at J, with 9 bases between the two ends. Germline V gene data show CDR1 as LNHDA and CDR2 as SQIVND (reference sequence).

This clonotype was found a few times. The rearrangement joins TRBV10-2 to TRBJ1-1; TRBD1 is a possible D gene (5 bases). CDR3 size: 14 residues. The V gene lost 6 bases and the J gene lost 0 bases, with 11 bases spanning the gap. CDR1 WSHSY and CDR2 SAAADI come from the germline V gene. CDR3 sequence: CASRGGTLNTEAFF. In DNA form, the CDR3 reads TGCGCCAGCAGAGGAGGGACGTTGAACACTGAAGCTTTCTTT.

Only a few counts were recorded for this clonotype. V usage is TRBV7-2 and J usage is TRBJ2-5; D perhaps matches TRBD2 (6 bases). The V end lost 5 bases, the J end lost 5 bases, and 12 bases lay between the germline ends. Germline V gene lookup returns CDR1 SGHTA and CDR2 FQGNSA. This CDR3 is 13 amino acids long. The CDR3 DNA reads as TGTGCCAGCAGCCGTTTTGGGGGGGAGACCCAGTACTTC. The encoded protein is CASSRFGGETQYF.

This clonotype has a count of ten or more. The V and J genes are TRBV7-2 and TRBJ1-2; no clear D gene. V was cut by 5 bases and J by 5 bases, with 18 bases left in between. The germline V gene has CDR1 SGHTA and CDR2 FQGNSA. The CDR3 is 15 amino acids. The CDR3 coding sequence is TGTGCCAGCAGCCCCCCTCGCGGCAGTCGGTATGGCTACACCTTC. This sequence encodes CASSPPRGSRYGYTF.

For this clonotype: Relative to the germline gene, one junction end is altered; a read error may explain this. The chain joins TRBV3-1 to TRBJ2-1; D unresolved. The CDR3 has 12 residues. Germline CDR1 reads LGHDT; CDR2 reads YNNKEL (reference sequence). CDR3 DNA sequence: TGTGTCAGCAGCCAAGGCTCTCGGGAGCAGTTCTTC. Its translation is CVSSQGSREQFF.

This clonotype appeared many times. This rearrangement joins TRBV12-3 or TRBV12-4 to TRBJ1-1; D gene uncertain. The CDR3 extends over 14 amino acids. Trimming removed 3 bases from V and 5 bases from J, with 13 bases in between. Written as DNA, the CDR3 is TGTGCCAGCAGTTTTTATGGAGGGAGAACTGAAGCTTTCTTT. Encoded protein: CASSFYGGRTEAFF.

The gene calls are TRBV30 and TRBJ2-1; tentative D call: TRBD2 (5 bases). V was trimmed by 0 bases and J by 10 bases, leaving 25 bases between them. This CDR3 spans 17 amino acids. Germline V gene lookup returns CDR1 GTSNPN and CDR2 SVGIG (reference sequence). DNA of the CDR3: TGTGCCTGGAGTGTAGGCATGGACTGGCCCGATACGGGGGAGCAGTTCTTC. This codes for CAWSVGMDWPDTGEQFF.

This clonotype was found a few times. The CDR3: CASSLWASGGEYNEQFF. The CDR3 bases are TGTGCCAGCAGTTTATGGGCTAGCGGGGGGGAATACAATGAGCAGTTCTTC. This rearrangement joins TRBV2 to TRBJ2-1; TRBD2 aligns across 12 bases. The junction had 9 bases not matched to a gene; V was cut back by 5 bases and J by 4 bases. The CDR3 covers 17 residues. Germline values: CDR1 SNHLY, CDR2 FYNNEI.

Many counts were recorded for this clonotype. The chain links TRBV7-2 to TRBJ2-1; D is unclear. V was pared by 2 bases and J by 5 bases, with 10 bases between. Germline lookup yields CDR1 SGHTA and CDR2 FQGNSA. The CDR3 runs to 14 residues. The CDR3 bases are TGTGCCAGCAGCTTAAAACCGCTGGACAATGAGCAGTTCTTC. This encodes CASSLKPLDNEQFF.

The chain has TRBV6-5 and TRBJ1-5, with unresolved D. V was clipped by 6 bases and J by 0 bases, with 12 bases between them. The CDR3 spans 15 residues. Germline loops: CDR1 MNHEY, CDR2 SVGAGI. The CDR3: CASSPRSVSNQPQHF. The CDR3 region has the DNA TGTGCCAGCAGCCCCAGGTCTGTTAGCAATCAGCCCCAGCATTTT.

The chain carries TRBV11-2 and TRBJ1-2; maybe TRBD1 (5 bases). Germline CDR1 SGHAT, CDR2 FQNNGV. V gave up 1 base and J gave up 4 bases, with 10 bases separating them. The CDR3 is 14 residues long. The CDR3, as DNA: TGTGCCAGCAGCTTAGGGGGACGGCTCTATGGCTACACCTTC. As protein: CASSLGGRLYGYTF.

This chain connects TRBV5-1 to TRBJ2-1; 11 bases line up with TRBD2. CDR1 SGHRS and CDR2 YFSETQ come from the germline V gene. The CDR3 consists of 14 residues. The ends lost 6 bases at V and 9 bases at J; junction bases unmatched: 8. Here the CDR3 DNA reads TGCGCCAGCACCTTAGCGGGAGGGCCGGGTGAGCAGTTCTTC. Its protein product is CASTLAGGPGEQFF.